This T cell receptor (beta chain) was recorded in a study of cytomegalovirus exposure and HLA in healthy donors. Study-level findings and limits: In an earlier analysis, in some 500 donors, most V segments appeared productive either ~87% or ~30% of the time. Later on, a genetic analysis was performed. It linked a missense variant in DCLRE1C with V- and J-gene trimming of TCR beta. TRBV6-2, TRBV6-3 and other indistinguishable V segments were excluded. Prediction of most subjects' HLA-A and HLA-B alleles by TCR beta sequences was reportedly accurate.

Both 60 Vbeta primers and 13 Jbeta primers went into the PCR. Profiling relied on immunoSEQ multiplex PCR, and the TCRdb table lists in-frame clones only, not all of them. This sample has under 200,000 clones, with around 80% found just once. Regarding this clone: Its antigen is still unknown.

The CDR3 runs to 14 residues. Germline CDR1 and CDR2: MNHEY and SMNVEV (reference sequence). V lost 8 bases and J 6 bases, leaving 19 bases between the germline ends. The rearrangement uses TRBV27 and TRBJ1-2; D possibly corresponds to TRBD1 (5 bases). The sequenced sample consisted of PBMCs. The source of this sequence is a male donor in good health and CMV-seronegative. The CDR3 here is CASGLPWSGHGYTF. DNA of the CDR3: TGTGCCAGCGGACTACCTTGGTCAGGGCATGGCTACACCTTC.